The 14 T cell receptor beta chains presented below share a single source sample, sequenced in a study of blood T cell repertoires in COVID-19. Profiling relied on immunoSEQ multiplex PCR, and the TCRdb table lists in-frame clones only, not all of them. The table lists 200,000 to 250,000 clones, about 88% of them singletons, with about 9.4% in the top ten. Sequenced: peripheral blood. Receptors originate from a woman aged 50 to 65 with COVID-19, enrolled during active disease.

The CDR3 sequence is CASSYDRGTDTQYF. CDR3 sequence (DNA): TGTGCCAGCAGTTACGACAGGGGCACAGATACGCAGTATTTT. The rearrangement links TRBV6-2 or TRBV6-3 to TRBJ2-3; TRBD1 matches at 7 bases. This CDR3 is built from 14 residues. J gave up 1 base and V 2 bases, and 0 bases lay outside the gene matches. Germline loops: CDR1 MNHEY, CDR2 SVGEGT.

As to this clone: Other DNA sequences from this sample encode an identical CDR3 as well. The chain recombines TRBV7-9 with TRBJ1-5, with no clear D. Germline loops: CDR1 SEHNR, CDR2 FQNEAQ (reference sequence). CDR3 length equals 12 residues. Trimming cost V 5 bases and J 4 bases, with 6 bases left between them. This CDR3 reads CASSLENQPQHF. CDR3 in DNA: TGTGCCAGCAGCCTCGAGAATCAGCCCCAGCATTTT.

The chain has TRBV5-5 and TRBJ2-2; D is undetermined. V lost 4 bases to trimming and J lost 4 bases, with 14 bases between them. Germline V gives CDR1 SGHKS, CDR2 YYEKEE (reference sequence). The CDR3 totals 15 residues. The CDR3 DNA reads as TGTGCCAGCAGCCCTAGGTACCGAGGCACCGGGGAGCTGTTTTTT. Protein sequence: CASSPRYRGTGELFF.

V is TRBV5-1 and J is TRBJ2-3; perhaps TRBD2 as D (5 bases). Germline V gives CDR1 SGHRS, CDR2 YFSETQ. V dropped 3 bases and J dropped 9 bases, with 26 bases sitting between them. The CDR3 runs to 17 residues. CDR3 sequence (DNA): TGCGCCAGCAGCTCTAAACCCTCCGGGGATACCGAAGTAACGCAGTATTTT. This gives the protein CASSSKPSGDTEVTQYF.

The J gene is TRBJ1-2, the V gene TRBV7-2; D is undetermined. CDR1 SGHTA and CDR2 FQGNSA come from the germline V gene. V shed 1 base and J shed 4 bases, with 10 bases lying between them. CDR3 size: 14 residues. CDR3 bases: TGTGCCAGCAGCTTAGGTCCCGGAGCCTATGGCTACACCTTC. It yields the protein CASSLGPGAYGYTF.

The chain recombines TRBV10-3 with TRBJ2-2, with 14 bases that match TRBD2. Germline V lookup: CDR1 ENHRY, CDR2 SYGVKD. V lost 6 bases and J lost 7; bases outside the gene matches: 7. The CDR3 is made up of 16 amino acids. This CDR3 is CAIRETSGGAVGELFF. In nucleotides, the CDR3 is TGTGCCATCAGGGAGACTAGCGGGGGGGCCGTCGGGGAGCTGTTTTTT.

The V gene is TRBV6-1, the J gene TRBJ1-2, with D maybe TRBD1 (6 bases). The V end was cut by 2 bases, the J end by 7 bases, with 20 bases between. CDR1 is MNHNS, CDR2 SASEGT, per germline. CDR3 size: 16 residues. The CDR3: CASSEYEGVGLSGYTF. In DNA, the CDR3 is TGTGCCAGCAGTGAATATGAGGGGGTTGGCCTGAGTGGCTACACCTTC.

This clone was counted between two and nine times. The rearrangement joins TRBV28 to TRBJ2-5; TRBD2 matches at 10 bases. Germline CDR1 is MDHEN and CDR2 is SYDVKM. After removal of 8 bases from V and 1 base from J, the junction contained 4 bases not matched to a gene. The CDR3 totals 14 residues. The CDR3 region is CASERGGTQETQYF. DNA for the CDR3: TGTGCCAGCGAGCGGGGGGGCACCCAAGAGACCCAGTACTTC. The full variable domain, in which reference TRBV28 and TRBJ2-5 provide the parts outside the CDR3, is DVKVTQSSRYLVKRTGEKVFLECVQDMDHENMFWYRQDPGLGLRLIYFSYDVKMKEKGDIPEGYSVSREKKERFSLILESASTNQTSMYLCASERGGTQETQYFGPGTRLLVL.

Here the CDR3 reads CASSWGRAGARSYNEQFF. The CDR3 DNA reads TGCGCCAGCAGCTGGGGACGGGCGGGGGCCCGCTCCTACAATGAGCAGTTCTTC. The chain carries TRBV5-1 and TRBJ2-1; D may be TRBD2 (7 bases). Germline CDR1 SGHRS, CDR2 YFSETQ. Trimming removed 3 bases from V and 0 bases from J, with 19 bases in between. The length of the CDR3 is 18 residues.

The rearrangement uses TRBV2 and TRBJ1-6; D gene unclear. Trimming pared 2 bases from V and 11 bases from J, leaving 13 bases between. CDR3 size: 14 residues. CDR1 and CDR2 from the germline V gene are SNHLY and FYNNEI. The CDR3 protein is CASSERRVSPPLHF. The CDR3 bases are TGTGCCAGCAGTGAAAGACGGGTTTCGCCACCCCTCCACTTT.

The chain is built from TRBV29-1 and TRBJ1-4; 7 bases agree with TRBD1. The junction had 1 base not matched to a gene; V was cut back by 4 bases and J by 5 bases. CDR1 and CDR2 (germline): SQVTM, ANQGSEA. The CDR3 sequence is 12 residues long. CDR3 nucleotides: TGCAGCGTTGCGACAGGGAATGAAAAACTGTTTTTT. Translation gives CSVATGNEKLFF.

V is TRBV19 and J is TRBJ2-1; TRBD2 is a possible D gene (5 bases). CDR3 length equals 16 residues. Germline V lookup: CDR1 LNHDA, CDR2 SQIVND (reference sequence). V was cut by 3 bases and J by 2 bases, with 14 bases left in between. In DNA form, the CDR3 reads TGTGCCAGTAGTATCAACTCCCTCGGGGCCTACAATGAGCAGTTCTTC. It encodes CASSINSLGAYNEQFF.

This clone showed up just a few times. As DNA, the CDR3 is TGCAGTGCTAGTGTGGGGGGCTATGGCTACACCTTC. Translation gives CSASVGGYGYTF. This chain joins TRBV20-1 and TRBJ1-2; maybe TRBD1 (5 bases). The CDR3 is 12 amino acids. Trimming took 3 bases from V and 4 from J, leaving 9 bases between them. The germline V gene encodes CDR1 DFQATT and CDR2 SNEGSKA (reference sequence).

CDR3 sequence reads: CASSQTGGGRWGETQYF. CDR3 DNA: TGTGCCAGCAGCCAAACGGGAGGGGGGCGATGGGGAGAGACCCAGTACTTC. V gene TRBV2 combines with J gene TRBJ2-5; 8 positions match TRBD2. V was pared by 6 bases and J by 4 bases, with 16 bases of the junction left unmatched. The CDR3 is 17 residues long. The V gene's germline CDR1 is SNHLY and CDR2 FYNNEI.